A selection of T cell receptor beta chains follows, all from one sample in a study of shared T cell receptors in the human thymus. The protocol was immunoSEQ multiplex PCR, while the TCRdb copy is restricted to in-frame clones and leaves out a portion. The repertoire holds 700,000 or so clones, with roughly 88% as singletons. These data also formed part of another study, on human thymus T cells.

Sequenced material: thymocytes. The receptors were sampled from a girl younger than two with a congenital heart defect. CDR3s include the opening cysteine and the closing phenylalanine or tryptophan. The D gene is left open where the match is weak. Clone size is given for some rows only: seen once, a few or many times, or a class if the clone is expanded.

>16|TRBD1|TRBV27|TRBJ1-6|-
TGTGCCAGCACCACTACAGGGGTTCAGGATGATTCACCCCTCCACTTT
CASTTTGVQDDSPLHF
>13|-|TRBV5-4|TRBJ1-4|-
TGTGCCAGCAGCTCGTACAGGGAGGAAAAACTGTTTTTT
CASSSYREEKLFF
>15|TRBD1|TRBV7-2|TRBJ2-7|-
TGTGCCAGCAGCTTAATGACAGGGGGCGCCTACGAGCAGTACTTC
CASSLMTGGAYEQYF
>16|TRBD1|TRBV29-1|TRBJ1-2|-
TGCAGCGTTGAAGAAACCCAAGCCAGGGGGCTGAGTGGCTACACCTTC
CSVEETQARGLSGYTF
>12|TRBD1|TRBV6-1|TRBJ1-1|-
TGTGCCAGCAGTGCCCGAGACAGGGGAGCTTTCTTT
CASSARDRGAFF
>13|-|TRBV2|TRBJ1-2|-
TGTGCCAGCAGGAACAGGGAAGTAGGGGGCTACACCTTC
CASRNREVGGYTF
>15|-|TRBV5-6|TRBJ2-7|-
TGTGCCAGCAGCCTCCAGGGGGGACAGACCTACGAGCAGTACTTC
CASSLQGGQTYEQYF
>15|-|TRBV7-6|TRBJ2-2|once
TGTGCCAGCAGCGACTCAACGGCCTTACACGGGGAGCTGTTTTTT
CASSDSTALHGELFF
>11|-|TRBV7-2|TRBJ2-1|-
TGTGCCAGCAGCAGAGGTCGCGAGCAGTTCTTC
CASSRGREQFF
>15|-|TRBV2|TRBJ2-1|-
TGTGCCAGCAGTCCACTGGGGCGCTCCTACAATGAGCAGTTCTTC
CASSPLGRSYNEQFF
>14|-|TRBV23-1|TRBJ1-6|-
TGCGCCAGCAGTCACGGGTTCCTATATTCACCCCTCCACTTT
CASSHGFLYSPLHF
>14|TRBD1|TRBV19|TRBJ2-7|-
TGTGCCAGTAGTAGCCCGGGACAGGTCACCGAGCAGTACTTC
CASSSPGQVTEQYF
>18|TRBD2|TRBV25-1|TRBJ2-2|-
TGTGCCAGCAGTGAATCCGGACTAGCGGGGACCTACACCGGGGAGCTGTTTTTT
CASSESGLAGTYTGELFF
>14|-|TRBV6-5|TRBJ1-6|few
TGTGCCAGCAGTACCCGGACAGTTAATTCACCCCTCCACTTT
CASSTRTVNSPLHF
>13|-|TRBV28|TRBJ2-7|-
TGTGCCACCCATGGACAGAACTCCTACGAGCAGTACTTC
CATHGQNSYEQYF
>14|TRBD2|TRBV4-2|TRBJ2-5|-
TGTGCCAGCAGCCTCCAGCGGGGCGGAAAGACCCAGTACTTC
CASSLQRGGKTQYF
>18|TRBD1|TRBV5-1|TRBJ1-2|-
TGCGCCAGCAGCCAGGGGCACCAGGGGGCGATTTTCAGCTATGGCTACACCTTC
CASSQGHQGAIFSYGYTF
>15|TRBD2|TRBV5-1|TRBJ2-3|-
TGCGCCAGCACGTCGGGGCGGGGGGCCACAGATACGCAGTATTTT
CASTSGRGATDTQYF
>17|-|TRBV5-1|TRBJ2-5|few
TGCGCCAGCAGCTTGGTTTTTTTCGGCAGGGGCCAAGAGACCCAGTACTTC
CASSLVFFGRGQETQYF
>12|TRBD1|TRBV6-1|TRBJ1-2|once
TGTGCCAGCAGTGGACAGGGGCATGGCTACACCTTC
CASSGQGHGYTF
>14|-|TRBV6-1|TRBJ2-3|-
TGTGCCAGCAGTGTTTCCGGGTCTGGAGATACGCAGTATTTT
CASSVSGSGDTQYF
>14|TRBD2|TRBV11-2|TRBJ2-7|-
TGTGCCAGCAGCTTAGGGCGGGGGACTTACGAGCAGTACTTC
CASSLGRGTYEQYF
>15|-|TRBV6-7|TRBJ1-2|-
TGTGCCACCCCTCCGTCTAGGCTACATGACTATGGCTACACCTTC
CATPPSRLHDYGYTF
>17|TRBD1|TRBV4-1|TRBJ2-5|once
TGCGCCAGCACCCCCTCCTGGGACAGGCCGTACCAAGAGACCCAGTACTTC
CASTPSWDRPYQETQYF
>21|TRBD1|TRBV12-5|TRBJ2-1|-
TGTGCTAGTGGTTTAGGATCGGACAGGGGAAAGACCCGTAGCTCCTACAATGAGCAGTTCTTC
CASGLGSDRGKTRSSYNEQFF
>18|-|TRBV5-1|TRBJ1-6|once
TGCGCCAGCAGCTGTGAATTAGCTCCTATTTCCTATAATTCACCCCTCCACTTT
CASSCELAPISYNSPLHF
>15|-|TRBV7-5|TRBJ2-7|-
TGTGCCAGAAGCTTAGCAGGGGGAATGGGGTACGAGCAGTACTTC
CARSLAGGMGYEQYF
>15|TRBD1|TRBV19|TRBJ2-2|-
TGTGCCAGTAGTATGGGACAGGGGAACACCGGGGAGCTGTTTTTT
CASSMGQGNTGELFF
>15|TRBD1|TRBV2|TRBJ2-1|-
TGTGCCAGCAGTGATCGTGACAGGGTCCGGTGTGGACAGTTCTTC
CASSDRDRVRCGQFF
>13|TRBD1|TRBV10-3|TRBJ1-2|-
TGTGCCATCAGTGAGGCCACAGGGGATGGCTACACCTTC
CAISEATGDGYTF
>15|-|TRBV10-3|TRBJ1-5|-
TGTGCCATCACCCCCCGGTCGGTGTTCAATCAGCCCCAGCATTTT
CAITPRSVFNQPQHF
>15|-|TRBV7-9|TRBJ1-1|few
TGTGCCAGCAGCTTTAAGGCGTTGGGGCAGACTGAAGCTTTCTTT
CASSFKALGQTEAFF
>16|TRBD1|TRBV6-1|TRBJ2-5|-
TGTGCCAGCAGTGTATTTCTTTGGGACAGACAAGAGACCCAGTACTTC
CASSVFLWDRQETQYF
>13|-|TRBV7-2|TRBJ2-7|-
TGTGCCAGCAGCTTCGACAGGACCTACGAGCAGTACTTC
CASSFDRTYEQYF
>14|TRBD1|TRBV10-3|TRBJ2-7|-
TGTGCCATCAGACCGGGACAGAGTACCTACGAGCAGTACTTC
CAIRPGQSTYEQYF
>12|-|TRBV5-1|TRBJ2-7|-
TGCGCCAGCGCGGGCACTCACTACGAGCAGTACTTC
CASAGTHYEQYF
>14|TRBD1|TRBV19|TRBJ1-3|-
TGTGCCAGTAGACAGGGGGCCTCTGGAAACACCATATATTTT
CASRQGASGNTIYF
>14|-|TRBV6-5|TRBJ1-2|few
TGTGCCAGCAGTTACGCGGGGGGTAACTATGGCTACACCTTC
CASSYAGGNYGYTF
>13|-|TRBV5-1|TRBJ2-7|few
TGCGCCAGCAGCTTGTACGGGGTTGACGAGCAGTACTTC
CASSLYGVDEQYF
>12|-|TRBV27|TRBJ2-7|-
TGTGCCAGCAGTAACCTGGCAGGGGAGCAGTACTTC
CASSNLAGEQYF
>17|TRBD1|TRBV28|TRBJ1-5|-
TGTGCCAGCAGTTCCCTTGCCGGGACAGGGTGGCACCAGCCCCAGCATTTT
CASSSLAGTGWHQPQHF
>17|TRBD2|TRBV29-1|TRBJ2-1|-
TGCAGCGACCGGACTAGCGGGGGGGCTTCCCTTTTCTCTGAGCAGTTCTTC
CSDRTSGGASLFSEQFF
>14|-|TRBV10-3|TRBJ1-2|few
TGTGCCACCCAACGACGTTCGCAGGGCTATGGCTACACCTTC
CATQRRSQGYGYTF
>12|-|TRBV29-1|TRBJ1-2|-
TGCAGCGTTGTCAGGAATTACTATGGCTACACCTTC
CSVVRNYYGYTF
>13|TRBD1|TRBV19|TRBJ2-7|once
TGTGCCAGTAGTAGGGACAGCTCCTACGAGCAGTACTTC
CASSRDSSYEQYF
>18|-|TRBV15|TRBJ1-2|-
TGTGCCACCAGCAGAAGTGGGGGGAGAGGCCATACTAACTATGGCTACACCTTC
CATSRSGGRGHTNYGYTF
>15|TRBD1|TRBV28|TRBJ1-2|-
TGTGCCAGCAGCCCCGACCGGGACAGCTCCTATGGCTACACCTTC
CASSPDRDSSYGYTF
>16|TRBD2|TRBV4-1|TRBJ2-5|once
TGCGCCAGCAGCCCACGACTAGCGGGGGGTCAAGAGACCCAGTACTTC
CASSPRLAGGQETQYF
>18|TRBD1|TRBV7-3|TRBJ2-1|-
TGTGCCAGCAGCTTATCCGCCAGGGGGAAGAGCTCCTACAATGAGCAGTTCTTC
CASSLSARGKSSYNEQFF
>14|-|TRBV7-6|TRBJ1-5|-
TGTGCCAGCAGCTTAGGACACGGTGGACAGCCCCAGCATTTT
CASSLGHGGQPQHF
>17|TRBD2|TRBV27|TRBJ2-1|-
TGTGCCAGCAGTCCTGTTCGGTCCGGGGGGGCCTGGGATGAGCAGTTCTTC
CASSPVRSGGAWDEQFF
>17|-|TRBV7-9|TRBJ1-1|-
TGTGCCAGCAGCTTAGCTCCTCCGACCTGGGGGCGGACTGAAGCTTTCTTT
CASSLAPPTWGRTEAFF